The following is a TCR beta chain sequence with its context. Its specificity is not known. Evenly divided among several immunoSEQ plates was the genomic DNA of each subset. TCRdb's table, derived via immunoSEQ multiplex PCR, lists solely in-frame clones and lacks some. Of roughly 1,600,000 clones in the sample, about 98.5% are singletons; the top ten hold approximately 0.38%. This record belongs to a study of shared clonotypes between healthy human individuals. Study results and caveats: Measured sharing among donors was expected to vary with sequencing depth. Larger estimated richness was generally seen in naive subsets than in memory subsets.

Germline lookup yields CDR1 MDHEN and CDR2 SYDVKM. The CDR3 spans 17 residues. The V gene lost 4 bases and the J gene lost 4 bases, with 20 bases spanning the gap. This rearrangement joins TRBV28 to TRBJ1-5; a possible D gene is TRBD1 (5 bases). The specimen sequenced was naive CD4+ T cells sorted from blood. Subset indicated: CD45RA+ positively selected. The clonotype was recovered from a man between 25 and 39 years old in good health. The CDR3 region has the DNA TGTGCCAGCAGTTCGATCCCGGCAGGGATAAGGAATCAGCCCCAGCATTTT. As protein: CASSSIPAGIRNQPQHF.